These T cell receptor beta chains were read from a single sample in a study of control samples from healthy donors and cancer patients. This table comes from immunoSEQ multiplex PCR, and its TCRdb copy is limited to in-frame clones, with some not included. The sample records about 70,000 clones, around 87% being singletons. Sequenced material: PBMCs. Source of these receptors: a woman in her forties or fifties with head and neck cancer. CDR3s include the opening cysteine and the closing phenylalanine or tryptophan. Each record gives: clone size, D gene, V gene, CDR3 length, J gene, CDR3 DNA, CDR3 protein. The D gene is left open where the match is weak. Clone size is given for some rows only: seen once, a few or many times, or a class if the clone is expanded.

>NA|NA|TRBV5-1|18|TRBJ2-1
TGCGCCAGCAGCTTGGGGCTCTTGGCGGGGGCAACCTACAATGAGCAGTTCTTC
CASSLGLLAGATYNEQFF
>few|NA|TRBV6-1|16|TRBJ2-1
TGTGCCAGCAGTGACAGGGGCGGAGGTTCCTACAATGAGCAGTTCTTC
CASSDRGGGSYNEQFF
>NA|NA|TRBV7-2|15|TRBJ2-5
TGTGCCAGCAGTCATGACGCGGCCCCAGTGGAGACCCAGTACTTC
CASSHDAAPVETQYF
>NA|NA|TRBV5-1|17|TRBJ1-2
TGCGCCAGCAGCATACCGACAGAGAAGTTAGCTAACTATGGCTACACCTTC
CASSIPTEKLANYGYTF
>NA|NA|TRBV19|12|TRBJ2-2
TGTGCCAGTAAAGGGCGAGGGGGGGAGCTGTTTTTT
CASKGRGGELFF
>NA|TRBD1|TRBV28|15|TRBJ2-7
TGTGCCAGCAGCTCCCCGGGACAGGGTTCCTACGAGCAGTACTTC
CASSSPGQGSYEQYF
>NA|TRBD1|TRBV28|13|TRBJ1-2
TGTGCCAGCATACAGACAGGGCTTCGAGGCTACACCTTC
CASIQTGLRGYTF
>NA|NA|TRBV5-8|14|TRBJ2-5
TGTGCCAGCAGCTCCTGGGGGGTACAAGAGACCCAGTACTTC
CASSSWGVQETQYF
>NA|NA|TRBV20-1|11|TRBJ2-3
TGCAGTGCTAGGGGGCAGGATACGCAGTATTTT
CSARGQDTQYF
>NA|NA|TRBV7-8|13|TRBJ1-2
TGTGCCAGCAGCGCTACGACAGGCTATGGCTACACCTTC
CASSATTGYGYTF
>NA|NA|TRBV2|15|TRBJ2-5
TGTGCCAGCAGTGAAACGTTCAGAAACAAAGAGACCCAGTACTTC
CASSETFRNKETQYF
>once|NA|TRBV19|13|TRBJ1-1
TGTGCCAGTAGTATTACAAGGAACACTGAAGCTTTCTTT
CASSITRNTEAFF
>NA|NA|TRBV2|12|TRBJ2-7
TGTGCCAGCAGTGCGGGGACCTACGAGCAGTACTTC
CASSAGTYEQYF
>NA|TRBD2|TRBV5-1|17|TRBJ2-3
TGCGCCAGCAGCTCGATGCTAGCGGGGGGGCAGGCAGATACGCAGTATTTT
CASSSMLAGGQADTQYF
>NA|NA|TRBV21-1|16|TRBJ1-3
TGTGCCAGCAGCATCGGAGGGGGCAGTTCTGGAAACACCATATATTTT
CASSIGGGSSGNTIYF
>NA|TRBD1|TRBV28|13|TRBJ2-7
TGTGCCAGCAGTACAGGGGGAGGATACGAGCAGTACTTC
CASSTGGGYEQYF
>few|TRBD1|TRBV6-5|15|TRBJ1-5
TGTGCCAGCAGGAGACAGGGCTTTAACAATCAGCCCCAGCATTTT
CASRRQGFNNQPQHF
>NA|TRBD1|TRBV5-4|13|TRBJ2-1
TGTGCCAGCAGCTCGGACAGGAGCGATGAGCAGTTCTTC
CASSSDRSDEQFF
>NA|NA|TRBV29-1|12|TRBJ2-7
TGCAGCGTTGGCCAAGGGGCGCGGGAGCAGTACTTC
CSVGQGAREQYF
>NA|TRBD2|TRBV7-9|15|TRBJ2-3
TGTGCCAGCAGCTTAGGACTAGCGGGGACAGATACGCAGTATTTT
CASSLGLAGTDTQYF
>once|NA|TRBV4-2|18|TRBJ1-5
TGTGCCAGCAGCCAAGGGGGACTTTCCCCTGGGGGCAATCAGCCCCAGCATTTT
CASSQGGLSPGGNQPQHF
>once|NA|TRBV6-5|14|TRBJ1-5
TGTGCCAGCGACGACTTCAGGGTCACGGAGCCCCAGCATTTT
CASDDFRVTEPQHF
>NA|TRBD1|TRBV28|18|TRBJ2-6
TGTGCCAGCAGTTTAGTGACAGGGGCATACTCTGGGGCCAACGTCCTGACTTTC
CASSLVTGAYSGANVLTF
>NA|NA|TRBV19|14|TRBJ2-1
TGTGCCAGTAGTCAACAGGGACTCAGAAATGAGCAGTTCTTC
CASSQQGLRNEQFF